The 3 T cell receptor beta chains given below trace back to one sample, sequenced in a study of blood T cell repertoires in COVID-19. Generated by immunoSEQ multiplex PCR, the TCRdb table keeps only in-frame clones and is missing some. The sample consists of about 77,000 clones, approximately 88% of them appearing once. Sequenced sample: peripheral blood. All receptors derive from a woman over 75 with acute or convalescent COVID-19.

The chain is built from TRBV4-2 and TRBJ1-5, with D tentatively TRBD1 (5 bases). With 1 base removed from V and 5 bases from J, the gap between germline ends came to 12 bases. The germline V gene encodes CDR1 LGHNA and CDR2 YNFKEQ. This CDR3 spans 15 amino acids. CDR3 nucleotide sequence: TGTGCCAGCAGCCAAGTCTCGACAGAGCATCAGCCCCAGCATTTT. Translated: CASSQVSTEHQPQHF.

The chain has TRBV11-2 and TRBJ1-5; 7 bases align to TRBD1. Germline CDR1 SGHAT, CDR2 FQNNGV. CDR3 length equals 15 residues. Trimming took 6 bases from V and 2 from J; bases not matched to a gene: 7. CDR3 DNA sequence: TGTGCCAGCAGTCGGGACAGCCGGGGCAATCAGCCCCAGCATTTT. Amino acid sequence: CASSRDSRGNQPQHF.

The chain carries TRBV12-3 or TRBV12-4 and TRBJ2-3; D gene ambiguous. This CDR3 comprises 13 residues. V was trimmed by 7 bases and J by 5 bases, leaving 13 bases between them. CDR3 loop: CASTLNYGDTQYF. In nucleotides, the CDR3 is TGTGCCAGCACCCTCAACTACGGAGATACGCAGTATTTT.